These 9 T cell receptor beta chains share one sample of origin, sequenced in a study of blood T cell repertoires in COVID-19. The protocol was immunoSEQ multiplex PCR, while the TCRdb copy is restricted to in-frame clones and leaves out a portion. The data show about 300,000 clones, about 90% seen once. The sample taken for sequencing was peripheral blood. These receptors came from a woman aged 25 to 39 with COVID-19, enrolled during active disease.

In nucleotides, the CDR3 is TGCGCCAGCAACCTCCCCGGGCGGGCAACTAATGAAAAACTGTTTTTT. This codes for CASNLPGRATNEKLFF. The chain joins TRBV5-1 to TRBJ1-4; D gene ambiguous. Trimming pared 6 bases from V and 0 bases from J, leaving 15 bases between. CDR1 and CDR2 (germline): SGHRS, YFSETQ. The CDR3 covers 16 residues.

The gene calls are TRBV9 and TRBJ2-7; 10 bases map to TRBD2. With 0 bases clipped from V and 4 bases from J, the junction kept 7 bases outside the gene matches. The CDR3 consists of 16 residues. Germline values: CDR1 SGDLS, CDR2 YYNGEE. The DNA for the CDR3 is TGTGCCAGCAGCGTAGGCTCTAGCGGGGGATCTTACGAGCAGTACTTC. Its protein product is CASSVGSSGGSYEQYF.

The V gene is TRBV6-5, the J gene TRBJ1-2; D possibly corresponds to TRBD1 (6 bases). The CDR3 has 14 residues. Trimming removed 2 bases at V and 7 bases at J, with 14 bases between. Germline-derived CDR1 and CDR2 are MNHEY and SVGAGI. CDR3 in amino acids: CASSYGQPLRGYTF. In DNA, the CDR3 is TGTGCCAGCAGTTACGGACAGCCTTTACGTGGCTACACCTTC.

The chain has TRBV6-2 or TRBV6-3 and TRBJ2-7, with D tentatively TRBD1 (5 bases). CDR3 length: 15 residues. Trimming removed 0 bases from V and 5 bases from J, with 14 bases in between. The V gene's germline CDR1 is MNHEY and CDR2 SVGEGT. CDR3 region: CASSYSNRSPHEQYF. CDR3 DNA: TGTGCCAGCAGTTACTCGAACAGGTCTCCCCACGAGCAGTACTTC.

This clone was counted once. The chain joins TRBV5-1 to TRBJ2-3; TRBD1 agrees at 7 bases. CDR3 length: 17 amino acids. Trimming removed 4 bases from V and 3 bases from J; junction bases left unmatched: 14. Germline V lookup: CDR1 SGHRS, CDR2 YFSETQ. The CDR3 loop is CASSRLGTVRGTDTQYF. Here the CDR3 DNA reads TGCGCCAGCAGCCGGCTTGGGACAGTAAGAGGTACAGATACGCAGTATTTT. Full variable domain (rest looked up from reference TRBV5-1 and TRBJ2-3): KAGVTQTPRYLIKTRGQQVTLSCSPISGHRSVSWYQQTPGQGLQFLFEYFSETQRNKGNFPGRFSGRQFSNSRSEMNVSTLELGDSALYLCASSRLGTVRGTDTQYFGPGTRLTVL.

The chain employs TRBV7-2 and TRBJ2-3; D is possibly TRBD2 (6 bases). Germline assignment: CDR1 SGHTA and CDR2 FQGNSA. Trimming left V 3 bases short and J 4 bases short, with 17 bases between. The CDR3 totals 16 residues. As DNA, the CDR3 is TGTGCCAGCAGCTTGAAAGGAGGGTTACTAGCAGATACGCAGTATTTT. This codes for CASSLKGGLLADTQYF.

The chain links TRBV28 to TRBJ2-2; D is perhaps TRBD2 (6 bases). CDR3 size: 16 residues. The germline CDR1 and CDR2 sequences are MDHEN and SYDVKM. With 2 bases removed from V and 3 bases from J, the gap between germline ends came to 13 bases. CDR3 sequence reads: CASSLRGFGDTGELFF. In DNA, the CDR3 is TGTGCCAGCAGTTTACGGGGGTTCGGGGACACCGGGGAGCTGTTTTTT.

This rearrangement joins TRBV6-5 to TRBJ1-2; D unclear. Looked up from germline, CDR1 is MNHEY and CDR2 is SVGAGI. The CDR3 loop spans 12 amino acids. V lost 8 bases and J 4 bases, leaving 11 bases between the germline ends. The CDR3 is CASRGSSYGYTF. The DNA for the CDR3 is TGTGCCAGCCGGGGAAGCTCCTATGGCTACACCTTC.

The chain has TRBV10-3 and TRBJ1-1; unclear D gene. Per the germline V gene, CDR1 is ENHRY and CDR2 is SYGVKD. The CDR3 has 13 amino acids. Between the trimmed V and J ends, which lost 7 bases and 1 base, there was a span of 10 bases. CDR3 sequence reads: CAIKEGGNTEAFF. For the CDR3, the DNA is TGTGCCATCAAGGAGGGTGGGAACACTGAAGCTTTCTTT.